These T cell receptor beta chains were read from a single sample in a study of T-cell reconstitution after alpha-beta-depleted transplantation in children. TCRdb re-called the PCR reads through MiXCR, storing one row per CDR3 protein. The table lists hundreds of thousands of distinct CDR3 sequences, approximately 16% of them singletons. Sample: PBMCs from the stem cell graft donor, taken from the stem cell graft. These receptors were taken from a human donor who donated a stem cell graft to a child with acute myeloid leukemia. CDR3s leave out the opening cysteine and the closing phenylalanine or tryptophan.

TRBJ2-3,TRBV20-1,SARDYGGTTDTQY
TRBJ1-2,TRBV24-1,ATSEINRDYGYT
TRBJ1-1,TRBV29-1,SGVKGNTEAF
TRBJ2-3,TRBV20-1,SAYATGRPRDTQY
TRBJ2-1,TRBV5-6,ASSLMGLQF
TRBJ2-7,TRBV7-7,ASSLSGSHEQY
TRBJ2-1,TRBV18,ASSPYPTGSSYNEQF
TRBJ1-2,TRBV4-3,ASSSRGKGLEYGYT
TRBJ1-1,TRBV5-1,ASSLVGQSSEAF
TRBJ2-1,TRBV20-1,SASRRDRNNEQF
TRBJ1-2,TRBV20-1,SAANNKDGYT
TRBJ1-4,TRBV27,ASSLLSQGYEKLF
TRBJ2-5,TRBV20-1,SALIGQGETQY
TRBJ2-7,TRBV5-1,ASSLNPGSSSYEQY
TRBJ1-3,TRBV4-2,ASWGRGQGQLDSGNTIY
TRBJ2-1,TRBV6-5,ASSYLRTGGGYEQF
TRBJ2-2,TRBV7-3,ASSSLPGLGLAGELF
TRBJ2-2,TRBV20-1,SARATGFGTGELF
TRBJ1-4,TRBV20-1,SADTGESNEKLF
TRBJ2-1,TRBV20-1,SARRGQGVYNEQF
TRBJ1-2,TRBV20-1,SAGPGQRWSYGYT
TRBJ2-7,TRBV6-2/TRBV6-3,ASTETGGTYEQY
TRBJ1-4,TRBV7-9,ASSSLGRTGGEKLF
TRBJ2-6,TRBV6-2/TRBV6-3,ASSEEGANSGPNVLT
TRBJ2-1,TRBV20-1,SARRSGTSGGTLYNEQF
TRBJ2-1,TRBV12-3/TRBV12-4,ASSIARSYGNEQF
TRBJ2-1,TRBV6-5,ATSGRRPGLAGGILGNEQF
TRBJ1-4,TRBV9,ASSVGYATNEKLF
TRBJ2-5,TRBV20-1,SAPTGGLGETQY
TRBJ2-3,TRBV12-3/TRBV12-4,ASSTGGRGTDTQY
TRBJ2-1,TRBV5-5,ASSFLDRTRVSEQF
TRBJ2-5,TRBV7-2,ASRSPQGETQY
TRBJ2-3,TRBV20-1,SARDLGDTSTDTQY
TRBJ2-2,TRBV12-3/TRBV12-4,ASSPDGTENTGELF
TRBJ1-5,TRBV7-2,ASSTPGADGNQPQH
TRBJ2-1,TRBV10-3,AISAPSGGAGEQF
TRBJ1-5,TRBV5-1,ASQEGPNQPQH
TRBJ2-1,TRBV7-2,ASSFDITGSYNEQF
TRBJ2-1,TRBV13,ASSSDLHRVEQF
TRBJ1-4,TRBV20-1,SARGVNEKLF
TRBJ2-1,TRBV7-2,ASSPFPSGGALEQF
TRBJ2-7,TRBV19,ASSIGHTYEQY
TRBJ1-5,TRBV27,ASSLWGTLPDQPQH